These 8 T cell receptor beta chains were sequenced from one sample in a study of T cells in Graves' hyperthyroidism and ophthalmopathy. TCR beta CDR3 regions were amplified from RNA transcripts. In the first-round RT-PCR of the TCR CDR3, the HTBI primer set was used. MiXCR, applied by TCRdb to the multiplex PCR reads, yields one record per CDR3 protein. Of around 290,000 distinct CDR3 sequences listed, approximately 14% are singletons. Material: blood. The source of these receptors is a middle-aged woman with Graves' hyperthyroidism.

This clonotype was observed at least ten times. The gene calls are TRBV6-1 and TRBJ2-1; the match to TRBD2 covers 14 bases. CDR1 and CDR2 from the germline V gene are MNHNS and SASEGT. The V segment lost 10 bases and the J segment 7 bases; nucleotides outside the gene matches: 6. This CDR3 has 14 residues. CDR3 protein: CATRLAGGANEQFF. The CDR3 DNA reads TGTGCCACTCGACTAGCGGGAGGGGCGAATGAGCAGTTCTTC.

This clonotype appeared many times. The rearrangement links TRBV29-1 to TRBJ2-7; the match to TRBD1 covers 9 bases. After removal of 6 bases from V and 3 bases from J, the junction contained 9 bases not matched to a gene. Germline CDR1 SQVTM, CDR2 ANQGSEA. The CDR3 loop spans 14 amino acids. This CDR3 is CSVQPGTGNYEQYF. The CDR3 region has the DNA TGCAGCGTGCAGCCCGGGACAGGGAACTACGAGCAGTACTTC.

This clonotype was detected many times. J is TRBJ1-2 and V is TRBV24-1; TRBD1 agrees at 8 bases. The V gene's germline CDR1 is KGHDR and CDR2 SFDVKD. This CDR3 has 14 amino acids. V lost 2 bases to trimming and J lost 7 bases; unmatched junction nucleotides: 5. The CDR3 here is CATSDSRTGFGYTF. CDR3 in DNA: TGTGCCACCAGTGATTCGCGGACAGGGTTTGGCTACACCTTC.

This clonotype was found many times. The rearrangement uses TRBV6-1 and TRBJ1-2, with 7 nucleotides matching TRBD1. V was pared by 8 bases and J by 0 bases, with 9 bases of the junction left unmatched. Per germline, CDR1 MNHNS and CDR2 SASEGT. The CDR3 has 15 residues. For the CDR3, the DNA is TGTGCCAGCGGACGTCCGGGACAGTCTAACTATGGCTACACCTTC. It codes for CASGRPGQSNYGYTF.

The V call is TRBV6-5, the J call TRBJ2-1, with a tentative D call TRBD2 (6 bases). Germline assignment: CDR1 MNHEY and CDR2 SVGAGI. Trimming shortened V by 0 bases and J by 9 bases, and 15 bases separated the two germline ends. The CDR3 consists of 15 residues. DNA for the CDR3: TGTGCCAGCAGTTACTCGCCGACTAGTCACGGTGAGCAGTTCTTC. Its protein is CASSYSPTSHGEQFF.

This clonotype was recorded at least ten times. The rearrangement joins TRBV2 to TRBJ2-7, with D maybe TRBD1 (6 bases). The CDR3 loop spans 16 amino acids. V was shortened by 0 bases and J by 4 bases, with 16 bases between the two germline ends. The germline V gene encodes CDR1 SNHLY and CDR2 FYNNEI. The CDR3 loop is CASSEAGQGRIYEQYF. CDR3 DNA: TGTGCCAGCAGTGAAGCGGGGCAGGGGCGGATTTACGAGCAGTACTTC.

This clonotype was counted at least ten times. The V gene is TRBV12-3 or TRBV12-4, the J gene TRBJ1-2; D perhaps matches TRBD1 (5 bases). The CDR3 runs to 16 residues. V lost 3 bases and J lost 2, with 16 bases in between. As DNA, the CDR3 is TGTGCCAGCAGTTTGTTGGATCCCGGGGGGAACTATGGCTACACCTTC. Translating it yields CASSLLDPGGNYGYTF.

In this sample, this clonotype turned up many times. This chain joins TRBV7-2 and TRBJ2-3, with a tentative D call TRBD1 (6 bases). The CDR3 runs to 15 residues. V was shortened by 5 bases and J by 2 bases, with 14 bases between the two germline ends. Looked up from germline, CDR1 is SGHTA and CDR2 is FQGNSA. The DNA for the CDR3 is TGTGCCAGCAGCCCCGGGACATTTTCCACAGATACGCAGTATTTT. Protein product: CASSPGTFSTDTQYF.